This TCR beta chain was sequenced for a study of blood T cell repertoires in COVID-19. Looking at the study overall: Some COVID-19 samples were acute and others convalescent; all came from the United States, Italy and Spain. T cells, B-cell-depleted T cells, or PBMCs supplied cDNA or gDNA.

Enrolled through a virtual design, the participants were between roughly 18 and 90 years of age and came from 24 US areas. Donors in Cohort 3 who had recovered were those with two negative PCRs, healthcare professional clearance, or resolution of their symptoms. The CDR3 totals 15 residues. Trimming left V 2 bases short and J 7 bases short, with 15 bases between. Per the germline V gene, CDR1 is SNHLY and CDR2 is FYNNEI. Only in-frame clones appear in the TCRdb table, and some are missing; sequencing was by immunoSEQ multiplex PCR. The data contain about 180,000 clones, approximately 81% of them singletons.

Material for sequencing was PBMCs or T cells enriched from blood (not recorded which). The sequence came from a man aged 55 to 70 who had recovered from COVID-19. The chain is built from TRBV2 and TRBJ1-5, with TRBD1 as a possible D gene (5 bases). CDR3 nucleotides: TGTGCCAGCAGTGAATCAGGGATTGTACTCCAGCCCCAGCATTTT. Its translation: CASSESGIVLQPQHF.